These 29 T cell receptor beta chains originate from one sample sequenced in a study of technical replicates of blood from four donors. The repertoire was sequenced with immunoSEQ multiplex PCR; TCRdb's copy has only in-frame clones and lacks some. Of tens of thousands of clones listed, just over 95% are singletons. Specimen: T cells isolated from PBMCs. Receptors originate from a human donor in good health.

CDR3 sequence (DNA): TGTGCCAGCAGCTTAGGGGACAACTACAATGAGCAGTTCTTC. Translated: CASSLGDNYNEQFF. This chain uses TRBV7-6 with TRBJ2-1, with D possibly matching TRBD1 (6 bases). The CDR3 has 14 residues. Trimming stripped 1 base from V and 3 bases from J, with 7 bases between. Germline V CDR1 and CDR2: SGHVS, FNYEAQ. Full variable domain (remainder filled in from reference TRBV7-6 and TRBJ2-1): GAGVSQSPRYKVTKRGQDVALRCDPISGHVSLYWYRQALGQGPEFLTYFNYEAQQDKSGLPNDRFSAERPEGSISTLTIQRTEQRDSAMYRCASSLGDNYNEQFFGPGTRLTVL.

The V gene is TRBV2, the J gene TRBJ2-1, with 8 bases identical to TRBD2. V gave up 8 bases and J gave up 1 base; unmatched junction bases: 1. The CDR3 has 13 residues. The V gene's germline CDR1 is SNHLY and CDR2 FYNNEI. The CDR3 is CASSSGSYNEQFF. CDR3 DNA sequence: TGTGCCAGCTCTAGCGGGTCCTACAATGAGCAGTTCTTC.

The chain carries TRBV7-6 and TRBJ2-3, with TRBD1 matching 7 bases. This CDR3 is built from 13 residues. V lost 1 base, J lost 7 bases, and 2 bases stayed unmatched. Per the germline V gene, CDR1 is SGHVS and CDR2 is FNYEAQ. CDR3 nucleotide sequence: TGTGCCAGCAGCTTAGAACAGGGGTATACGCAGTATTTT. Translating it yields CASSLEQGYTQYF.

This clone has a single count. V gene TRBV5-1 combines with J gene TRBJ2-1; possibly TRBD1 for D (6 bases). CDR1 and CDR2 from the germline V gene are SGHRS and YFSETQ. V dropped 0 bases and J dropped 6 bases, with 7 bases sitting between them. The CDR3 covers 13 residues. CDR3 region: CASSLGTVNEQFF. DNA for the CDR3: TGCGCCAGCAGCTTGGGGACAGTCAATGAGCAGTTCTTC.

The chain uses TRBV12-1 and TRBJ2-3; the tabulated D call, TRBD2, remains unverified against the DNA. TRBV12-1 is described as a pseudogene. The CDR3 length is 19 residues. The CDR3 is CASSQLFDLLAASTDTQYF. The CDR3 DNA follows: TGTGCCAGCAGCCAACTCTTTGATCTTCTAGCGGCAAGCACAGATACGCAGTATTTT.

This chain connects TRBV5-4 to TRBJ2-3; D is possibly TRBD1 (6 bases). V lost 0 bases to trimming and J lost 5 bases, with 13 bases between them. This CDR3 comprises 15 residues. CDR1 SGHNT and CDR2 YYREEE come from the germline V gene (reference sequence). Here the CDR3 reads CASSLVDSWKDTQYF. The CDR3 nucleotides read TGTGCCAGCAGCTTGGTGGACAGCTGGAAAGATACGCAGTATTTT.

This clone was seen once. The chain employs TRBV27 and TRBJ1-5, with TRBD1 matching 8 bases. V trimming: 5 bases; J trimming: 3 bases; junction bases outside the gene matches: 9. CDR3 length equals 16 residues. In germline, CDR1 is MNHEY, CDR2 SMNVEV (reference sequence). The CDR3 DNA follows: TGTGCCAGCAGTCCGTCGACAGGGGCCTTCAATCAGCCCCAGCATTTT. Translated, it gives CASSPSTGAFNQPQHF.

The V and J genes are TRBV7-2 and TRBJ1-2; 9 nucleotides match TRBD1. Germline assignment: CDR1 SGHTA and CDR2 FQGNSA. V shed 5 bases, J shed 4 bases, and the junction held 5 bases outside the gene matches. This CDR3 region has 14 residues. CDR3 bases: TGTGCCAGCAGCCCGGGACAGGGCTTCTATGGCTACACCTTC. It is translated as CASSPGQGFYGYTF.

This clone was recorded only once. The chain joins TRBV29-1 to TRBJ2-7; 7 bases align to TRBD1. Germline CDR1 reads SQVTM; CDR2 reads ANQGSEA. Unmatched junction bases numbered 5, after V lost 4 bases and J lost 2 bases. This CDR3 has 13 amino acids. In nucleotides, the CDR3 is TGCAGCGTTGGGACAGGTGAGACCTACGAGCAGTACTTC. It encodes CSVGTGETYEQYF.

This chain links TRBV14 with TRBJ2-5; maybe TRBD2 (6 bases). The V end lost 0 bases, the J end lost 7 bases, and 12 bases lay between the germline ends. This CDR3 is 14 amino acids long. Germline CDR1 reads SGHDN; CDR2 reads FVKESK. CDR3 coding DNA: TGTGCCAGCAGCCAAGATCGGGGAGGTTCGACCCAGTACTTC. Protein sequence: CASSQDRGGSTQYF.

The chain uses TRBV11-2 and TRBJ1-2; TRBD1 aligns across 8 bases. The ends lost 1 base at V and 5 bases at J; junction bases unmatched: 6. The CDR3 spans 15 residues. From germline, CDR1 is SGHAT and CDR2 FQNNGV. The CDR3 DNA is TGTGCCAGCAGCTTAGGCCAGGGGGCTAGGTATGGCTACACCTTC. It is translated as CASSLGQGARYGYTF.

This chain uses TRBV7-6 with TRBJ1-1; D gene ambiguous. The length of the CDR3 is 14 residues. CDR1 and CDR2 (germline): SGHVS, FNYEAQ. V lost 2 bases, J lost 5 bases, and 12 bases lay in between. The CDR3 spells CASSLNGRVTEAFF. CDR3 in DNA: TGTGCCAGCAGCTTAAATGGGCGTGTAACTGAAGCTTTCTTT.

This clone was found once. This chain joins TRBV5-4 and TRBJ2-3, with TRBD2 matching 7 bases. The CDR3 covers 15 residues. Germline-derived CDR1 and CDR2 are SGHNT and YYREEE (reference sequence). The V segment lost 0 bases and the J segment 1 base; nucleotides outside the gene matches: 2. Here the CDR3 reads CASSLALAGTDTQYF. The CDR3 DNA reads TGTGCCAGCAGCTTGGCGCTAGCGGGCACAGATACGCAGTATTTT.

The chain recombines TRBV2 with TRBJ2-1; 10 bases match TRBD2. There are 15 residues in the CDR3. Trimming at V came to 4 bases and at J to 8 bases, leaving 8 bases not matched to a gene. CDR1 is SNHLY, CDR2 FYNNEI, per germline. In DNA form, the CDR3 reads TGTGCCAGCAGTGCCAGCGGGAGGGCAAACGATGAGCAGTTCTTC. Its translation: CASSASGRANDEQFF. Based on the CDR3 plus reference TRBV2 and TRBJ2-1, the full variable domain is EPEVTQTPSHQVTQMGQEVILRCVPISNHLYFYWYRQILGQKVEFLVSFYNNEISEKSEIFDDQFSVERPDGSNFTLKIRSTKLEDSAMYFCASSASGRANDEQFFGPGTRLTVL.

The chain carries TRBV2 and TRBJ2-7, with 8 bases identical to TRBD2. This CDR3 is built from 14 residues. Germline trimming cut 7 bases from V and 8 bases from J; bases unmatched to any gene: 13. Germline V gene sequence: CDR1 SNHLY, CDR2 FYNNEI. The CDR3 reads CASKARSGSGKQYF. DNA of the CDR3: TGTGCCAGCAAGGCGAGGAGCGGGAGTGGAAAGCAGTACTTC.

The chain combines TRBV28 with TRBJ1-3; D remains ambiguous. This CDR3 is built from 16 residues. Germline loops: CDR1 MDHEN, CDR2 SYDVKM. The ends were cut back, 6 bases at V and 0 bases at J, with 15 bases in the middle. The CDR3 is CASSPFTAGSGNTIYF. CDR3 nucleotide sequence: TGTGCCAGCAGCCCCTTTACAGCAGGCTCTGGAAACACCATATATTTT.

V gene TRBV5-1 combines with J gene TRBJ2-7; D not certain. Trimming pared 6 bases from V and 7 bases from J, leaving 14 bases between. Germline V gives CDR1 SGHRS, CDR2 YFSETQ. CDR3 size: 12 residues. Here the CDR3 reads CASTVTSGEQYF. CDR3 DNA: TGCGCCAGCACCGTGACCTCGGGTGAGCAGTACTTC.

The chain employs TRBV15 and TRBJ1-6, with D possibly being TRBD1 (6 bases). V gave up 9 bases and J gave up 3 bases, with 15 bases separating them. Germline V gene lookup returns CDR1 LNHNV and CDR2 YYDKDF (reference sequence). This CDR3 is 15 amino acids long. The CDR3: CATMNRDIYNSPLHF. The CDR3 nucleotides read TGTGCCACGATGAACCGGGACATCTATAATTCACCCCTCCACTTT.

The gene calls are TRBV7-2 and TRBJ1-3; D gene uncertain. The CDR3 has 16 amino acids. Per the germline V gene, CDR1 is SGHTA and CDR2 is FQGNSA. The V gene lost 4 bases and the J gene lost 0 bases, with 13 bases spanning the gap. CDR3: CASSYEGPYSGNTIYF. CDR3 sequence (DNA): TGTGCCAGCAGCTACGAGGGTCCTTACTCTGGAAACACCATATATTTT.

This chain connects TRBV2 to TRBJ2-3; D unclear. V lost 4 bases and J 3 bases, leaving 5 bases between the germline ends. CDR3 length: 12 amino acids. Germline values: CDR1 SNHLY, CDR2 FYNNEI. The CDR3 DNA follows: TGTGCCAGCAGTGTTTCTACAGATACGCAGTATTTT. Translated: CASSVSTDTQYF.

This clone was picked up one time. The J gene is TRBJ1-1, the V gene TRBV28, with TRBD1 identical over 8 bases. This CDR3 has 13 amino acids. The germline CDR1 and CDR2 sequences are MDHEN and SYDVKM. J gave up 11 bases and V 4 bases, and 9 bases lay outside the gene matches. The CDR3 coding sequence is TGTGCCAGCAGTTCGGACAGGGAGGTTCGGGCTTTCTTT. It codes for CASSSDREVRAFF.

This chain's CDR3 is CASSLYGRASDTQYF. The DNA of the CDR3 is TGTGCCAGCAGTTTATACGGGAGGGCGTCAGATACGCAGTATTTT. The chain has TRBV28 and TRBJ2-3; 8 nucleotides line up with TRBD2. Germline V gives CDR1 MDHEN, CDR2 SYDVKM. V lost 1 base and J lost 4; bases outside the gene matches: 4. CDR3 length: 15 residues.

The CDR3 spells CASSGLGGAEKLFF. The DNA for the CDR3 is TGTGCCAGCAGCGGACTGGGGGGTGCTGAAAAACTGTTTTTT. The chain combines TRBV7-6 with TRBJ1-4, with a possible D match to TRBD1 (5 bases). From germline, CDR1 is SGHVS and CDR2 FNYEAQ. Trimming took 5 bases from V and 7 from J, leaving 14 bases between them. The CDR3 contains 14 residues.

The count of this clone is one. As DNA, the CDR3 is TGCGCCAGCAGCTTGGGGGCCTTTCAGAGGAACACTGAAGCTTTCTTT. Residues: CASSLGAFQRNTEAFF. The chain links TRBV5-1 to TRBJ1-1; D is undetermined. The germline V gene has CDR1 SGHRS and CDR2 YFSETQ. CDR3 length equals 16 residues. V was trimmed by 0 bases and J by 1 base, leaving 13 bases between them.

The rearrangement links TRBV19 to TRBJ1-4; D uncertain. V dropped 6 bases and J dropped 0 bases, with 20 bases sitting between them. Per the germline V gene, CDR1 is LNHDA and CDR2 is SQIVND (reference sequence). The CDR3 contains 18 residues. CDR3 in amino acids: CASSIGRRVGATNEKLFF. CDR3 DNA: TGTGCCAGTAGCATCGGCCGGAGGGTTGGGGCAACTAATGAAAAACTGTTTTTT.

The V call is TRBV7-9, the J call TRBJ2-7, with 8 bases fitting TRBD1. Germline values: CDR1 SEHNR, CDR2 FQNEAQ (reference sequence). V lost 4 bases and J lost 0; bases outside the gene matches: 11. CDR3 length: 17 amino acids. CDR3 in amino acids: CASSSRGQAISSYEQYF. CDR3 coding DNA: TGTGCCAGCAGCTCCCGGGGACAGGCAATAAGCTCCTACGAGCAGTACTTC.

J is TRBJ2-3 and V is TRBV7-8; the match to TRBD1 covers 7 bases. The junction had 7 bases not matched to a gene; V was cut back by 2 bases and J by 5 bases. Germline V lookup: CDR1 SGHVS, CDR2 FQNEAQ. This CDR3 spans 15 amino acids. The CDR3 region is CASSLFRQGVDTQYF. The CDR3, as DNA: TGTGCCAGCAGCTTATTTAGACAGGGTGTAGATACGCAGTATTTT.

The V call is TRBV10-3, the J call TRBJ2-7, with 11 bases aligning to TRBD2. Germline CDR1 reads ENHRY; CDR2 reads SYGVKD. The CDR3 consists of 14 residues. V was pared by 8 bases and J by 0 bases, with 3 bases of the junction left unmatched. In nucleotides, the CDR3 is TGTGCCATCGGACTAGCGGGTGACTCCTACGAGCAGTACTTC. It encodes CAIGLAGDSYEQYF.

The chain carries TRBV27 and TRBJ2-2; TRBD2 is a possible D gene (6 bases). Trimming removed 9 bases from V and 0 bases from J, with 26 bases in between. Germline loops: CDR1 MNHEY, CDR2 SMNVEV (reference sequence). The CDR3 consists of 19 residues. The CDR3 nucleotides read TGTGCCAGTAAATCAACTTCTTGGGGTACTAGCACGAACACCGGGGAGCTGTTTTTT. Translated: CASKSTSWGTSTNTGELFF.